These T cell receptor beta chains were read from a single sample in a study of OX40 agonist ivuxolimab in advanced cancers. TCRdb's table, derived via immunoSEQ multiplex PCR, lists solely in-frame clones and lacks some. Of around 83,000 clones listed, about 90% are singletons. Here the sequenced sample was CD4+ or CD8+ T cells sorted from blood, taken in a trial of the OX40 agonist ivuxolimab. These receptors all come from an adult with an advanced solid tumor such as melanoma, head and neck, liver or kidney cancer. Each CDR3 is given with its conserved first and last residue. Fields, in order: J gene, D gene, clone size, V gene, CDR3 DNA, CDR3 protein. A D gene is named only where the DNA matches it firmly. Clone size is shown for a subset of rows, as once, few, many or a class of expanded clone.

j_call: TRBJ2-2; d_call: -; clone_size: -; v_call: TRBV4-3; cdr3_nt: TGCGCCAGCAGCCTTCAACCGGGACAGCGGAATCGGGGGTCCGGGGAGCTGTTTTTT; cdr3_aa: CASSLQPGQRNRGSGELFF
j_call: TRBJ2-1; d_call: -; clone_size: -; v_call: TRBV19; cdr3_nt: TGTGCCAGTAGTATGGGTCCTAGCGCGTATTTCTCCTACAATGAGCAGTTCTTC; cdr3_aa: CASSMGPSAYFSYNEQFF
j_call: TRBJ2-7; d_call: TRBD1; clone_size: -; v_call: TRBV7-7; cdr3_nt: TGTGCTAGCAGCTTACAGGCAGGGGGCGTACCCAGCTCCTACGAGCAGTACTTC; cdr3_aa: CASSLQAGGVPSSYEQYF
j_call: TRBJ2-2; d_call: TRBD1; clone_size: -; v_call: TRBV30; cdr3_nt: TGTGCCTGGAGGCCGGGACAGGGACCTAACACCGGGGAGCTGTTTTTT; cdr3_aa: CAWRPGQGPNTGELFF
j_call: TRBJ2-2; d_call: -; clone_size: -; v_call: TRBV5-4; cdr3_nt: TGTGCCAGCAGCAAGGGAAGTTGGGGGACCGGGGAGCTGTTTTTT; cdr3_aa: CASSKGSWGTGELFF
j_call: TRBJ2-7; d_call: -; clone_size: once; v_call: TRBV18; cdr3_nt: TGTGCCAGCTCACCCCTGCAGGGCCCCTCCCACGAGCAGTACTTC; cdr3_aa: CASSPLQGPSHEQYF
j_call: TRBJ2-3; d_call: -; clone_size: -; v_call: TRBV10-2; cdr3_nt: TGCGCCAGCAGCAGGGGCGGGAGCCCCACAGATACGCAGTATTTT; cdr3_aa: CASSRGGSPTDTQYF
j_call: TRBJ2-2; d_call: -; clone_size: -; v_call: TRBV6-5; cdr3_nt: TGTGCCAGCAGTCGGGACGGCCTGAACACCGGGGAGCTGTTTTTT; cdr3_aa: CASSRDGLNTGELFF
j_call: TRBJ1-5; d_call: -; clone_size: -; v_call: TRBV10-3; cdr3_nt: TGTGCCATCGGGCAGGGCGGCCGGGAGCCCCAGCATTTT; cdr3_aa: CAIGQGGREPQHF
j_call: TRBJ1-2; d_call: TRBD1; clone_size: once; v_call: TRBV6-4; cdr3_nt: TGTGCCAGCAGTGACTCTTTGGGGACAGGGGGTTTCCGTGGCTACACCTTC; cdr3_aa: CASSDSLGTGGFRGYTF
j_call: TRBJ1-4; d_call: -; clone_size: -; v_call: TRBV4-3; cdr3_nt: TGCGCCAGCAGCCCCCGCGGAGCGGCGACTAATGAAAAACTGTTTTTT; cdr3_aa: CASSPRGAATNEKLFF
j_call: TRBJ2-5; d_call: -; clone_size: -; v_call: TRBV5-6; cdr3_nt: TGTGCCAGCAGCTTGCAGGGTGACTACAGGTACTTC; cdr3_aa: CASSLQGDYRYF
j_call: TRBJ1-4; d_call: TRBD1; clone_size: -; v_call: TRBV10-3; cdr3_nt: TGTGCCTCTCGACAGGGGGCTGGTGAAAAACTGTTTTTT; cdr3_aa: CASRQGAGEKLFF
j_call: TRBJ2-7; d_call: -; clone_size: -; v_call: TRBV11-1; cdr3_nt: TGTGCCAGCAGCTTAGCCGCGGCATCCTACGAGCAGTACTTC; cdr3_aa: CASSLAAASYEQYF
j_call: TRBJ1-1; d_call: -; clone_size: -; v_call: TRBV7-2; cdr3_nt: TGTGCCAGCAGCCCGGCTCCACTGGGGAACACTGAAGCTTTCTTT; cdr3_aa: CASSPAPLGNTEAFF
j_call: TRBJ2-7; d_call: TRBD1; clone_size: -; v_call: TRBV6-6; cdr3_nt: TGTGCCAGCAGGCGGACAGGGGATCCTTGGTACGAGCAGTACTTC; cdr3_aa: CASRRTGDPWYEQYF
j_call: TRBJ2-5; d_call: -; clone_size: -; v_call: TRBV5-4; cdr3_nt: TGTGCCAGCAGCGAAAAGAAAGGGGTAGAGACCCAGTACTTC; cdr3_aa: CASSEKKGVETQYF
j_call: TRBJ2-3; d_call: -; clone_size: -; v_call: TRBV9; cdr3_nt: TGTGCCAGCAGCGTAGGAAAGCTGTACGGAGATACGCAGTATTTT; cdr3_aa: CASSVGKLYGDTQYF
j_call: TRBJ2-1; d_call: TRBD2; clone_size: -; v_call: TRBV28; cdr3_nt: TGTGCCAGCAGATCTAGAAAGCGGGAGGTACAGTTCTTC; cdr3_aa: CASRSRKREVQFF
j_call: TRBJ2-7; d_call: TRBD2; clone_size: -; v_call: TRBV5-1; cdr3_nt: TGCGCCAGCAGCCCCGGACTAGCGGGGTCGGTGTCCTACGAGCAGTACTTC; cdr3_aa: CASSPGLAGSVSYEQYF
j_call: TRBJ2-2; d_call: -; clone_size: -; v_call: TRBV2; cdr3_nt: TGTGCCAGCAGTGAGGTCACCCGAACCGGGGAGCTGTTTTTT; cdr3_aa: CASSEVTRTGELFF
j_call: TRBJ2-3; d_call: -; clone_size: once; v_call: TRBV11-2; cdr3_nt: TGTGCCAGCAGGGTTTTTCGGGGGACAGATACGCAGTATTTT; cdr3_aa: CASRVFRGTDTQYF
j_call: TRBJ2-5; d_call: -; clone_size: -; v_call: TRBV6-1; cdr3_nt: TGTGCCAGCACCATGATAGGGGAGACCCAGTACTTC; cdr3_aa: CASTMIGETQYF
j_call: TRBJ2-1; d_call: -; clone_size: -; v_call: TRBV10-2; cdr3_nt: TGCGCCAACGGCCCTAGGGACCTGAAGCAGTTCTTC; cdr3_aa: CANGPRDLKQFF
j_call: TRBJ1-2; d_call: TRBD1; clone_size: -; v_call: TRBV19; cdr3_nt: TGTGCCAGTAGCGATTTATTCGACAGGGCCTACTTC; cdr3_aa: CASSDLFDRAYF
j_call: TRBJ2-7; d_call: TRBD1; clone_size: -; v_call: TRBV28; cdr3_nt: TGTGCCAGCAGTTCCGGGACAGGGCCTCCCTTCTCCTACGAGCAGTACTTC; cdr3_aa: CASSSGTGPPFSYEQYF
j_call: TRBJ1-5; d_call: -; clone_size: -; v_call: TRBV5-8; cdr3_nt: TGTGCCAGCAGCTTGGGGCTGACAAGCAATCAGCCCCAGCATTTT; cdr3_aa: CASSLGLTSNQPQHF
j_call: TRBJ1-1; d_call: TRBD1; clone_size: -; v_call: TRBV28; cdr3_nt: TGTGCCAGCAGGCTCGGGACAGCTAACACTGAAGCTTTCTTT; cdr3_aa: CASRLGTANTEAFF
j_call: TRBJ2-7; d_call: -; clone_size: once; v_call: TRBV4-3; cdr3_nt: TGCGCCAGCAGCCAAGATTCGGGACGGAGCTCCTACGAGCAGTACTTC; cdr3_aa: CASSQDSGRSSYEQYF
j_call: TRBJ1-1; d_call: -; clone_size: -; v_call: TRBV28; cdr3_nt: TGTGCCAGCAGTTTATTGGGGCCCACTGAAGCTTTCTTT; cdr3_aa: CASSLLGPTEAFF
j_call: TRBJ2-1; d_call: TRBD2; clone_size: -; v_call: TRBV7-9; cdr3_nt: TGTGCCAGCAGCCCTAGCGGGAGCGAGCAGTTCTTC; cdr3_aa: CASSPSGSEQFF
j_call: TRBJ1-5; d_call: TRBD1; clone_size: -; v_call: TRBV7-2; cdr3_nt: TGTGCCAGCAGCAAACAGGGGATCAATCAGCCCCAGCATTTT; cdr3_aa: CASSKQGINQPQHF
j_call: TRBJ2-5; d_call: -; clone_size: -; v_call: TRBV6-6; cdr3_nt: TGTGCCAGCAGTTCCAGACAGGGAGGGCTGACCCAGTACTTC; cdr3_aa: CASSSRQGGLTQYF
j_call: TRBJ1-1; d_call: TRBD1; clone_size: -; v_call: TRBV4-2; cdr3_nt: TGTGCCAGCAGCTCGGGACAGGGAAGAACTGAAGCTTTCTTT; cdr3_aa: CASSSGQGRTEAFF
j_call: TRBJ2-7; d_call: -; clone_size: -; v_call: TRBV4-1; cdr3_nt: TGCGCCAGCAGGAATAGACTAGGCAGCCCTGAATACGAGCAGTACTTC; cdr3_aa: CASRNRLGSPEYEQYF
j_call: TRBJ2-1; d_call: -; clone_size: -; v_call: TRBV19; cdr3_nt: TGTGCCAGTAGTATAGATCTGGGCAATGAGCAGTTCTTC; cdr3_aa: CASSIDLGNEQFF
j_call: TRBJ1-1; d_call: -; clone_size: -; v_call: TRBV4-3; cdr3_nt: TGCGCCAGCAGCCAAGGTCAGGGTCTGGGCACTGAAGCTTTCTTT; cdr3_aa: CASSQGQGLGTEAFF
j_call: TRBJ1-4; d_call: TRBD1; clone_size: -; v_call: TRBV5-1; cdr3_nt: TGCGCCAGCAGCTTCGGCGGACAGGGGGCTATATTTGAAAAACTGTTTTTT; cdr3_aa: CASSFGGQGAIFEKLFF
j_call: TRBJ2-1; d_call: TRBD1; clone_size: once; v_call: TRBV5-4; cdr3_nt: TGTGCCAGCAGCTTGGGCTCAGTCGGCAGGGGGTCCCTCAGTAGCAATGAGCAGTTCTTC; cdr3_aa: CASSLGSVGRGSLSSNEQFF
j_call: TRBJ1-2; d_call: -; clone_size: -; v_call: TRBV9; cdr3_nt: TGTGCCAGCAGCGTAGTGGGGGGGCGCGGCTATGGCTACACCTTC; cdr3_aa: CASSVVGGRGYGYTF
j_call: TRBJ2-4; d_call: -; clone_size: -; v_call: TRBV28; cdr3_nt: TGTGCCAGCAGTCCCCTCCCCGGCCTGAAAGCGGTGAAAAACATTCAGTACTTC; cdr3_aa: CASSPLPGLKAVKNIQYF
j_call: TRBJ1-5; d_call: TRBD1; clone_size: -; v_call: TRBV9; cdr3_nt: TGTGCCAGCAGCCTTAGTGGGACAGTCAATCAGCCCCAGCATTTT; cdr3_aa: CASSLSGTVNQPQHF
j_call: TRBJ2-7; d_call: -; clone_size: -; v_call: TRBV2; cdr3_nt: TGTGCCAGCAGTGTGGGTCTTCTAGTTTACGAGCAGTACTTC; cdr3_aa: CASSVGLLVYEQYF
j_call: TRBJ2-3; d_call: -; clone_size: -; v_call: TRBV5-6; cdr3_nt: TGTGCCAGCAGCTATGTTACAGTGCTTAGCACAGATACGCAGTATTTT; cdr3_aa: CASSYVTVLSTDTQYF
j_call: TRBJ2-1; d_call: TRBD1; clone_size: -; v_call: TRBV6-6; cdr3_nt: TGTGCCAGCAGGGACAGGCGCTACAATGAGCAGTTCTTC; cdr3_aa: CASRDRRYNEQFF
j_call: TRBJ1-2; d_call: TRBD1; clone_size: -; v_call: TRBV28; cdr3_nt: TGTGCCAGCAGAGCGACAGGGTACTATGGCTACACCTTC; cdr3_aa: CASRATGYYGYTF
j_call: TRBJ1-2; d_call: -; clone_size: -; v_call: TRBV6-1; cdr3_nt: TGTGCCAGCCGGACAGACCTCTATGGCTACACCTTC; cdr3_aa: CASRTDLYGYTF
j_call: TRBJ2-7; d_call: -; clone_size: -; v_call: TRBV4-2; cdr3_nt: TGTGCCAGCAGCCAAGGACAGGAGAGCTCCTACGAGCAGTACTTC; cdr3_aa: CASSQGQESSYEQYF
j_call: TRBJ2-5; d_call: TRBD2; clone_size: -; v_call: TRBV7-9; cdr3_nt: TGTGCCAGCAGCTTCGGGGGAGGGGCGGAGACCCAGTACTTC; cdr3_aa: CASSFGGGAETQYF
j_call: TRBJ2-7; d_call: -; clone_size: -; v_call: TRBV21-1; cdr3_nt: TGTGCCAGCAGCCCCTGGCGGGAGATAGGGTCCTACGAGCAGTACTTC; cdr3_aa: CASSPWREIGSYEQYF
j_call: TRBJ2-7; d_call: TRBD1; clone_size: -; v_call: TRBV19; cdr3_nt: TGTGCCAGTAGCAGGGGGGACAGGGGCTACGAGCAGTACTTC; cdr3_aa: CASSRGDRGYEQYF
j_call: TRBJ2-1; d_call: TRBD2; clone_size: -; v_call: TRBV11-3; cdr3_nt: TGTGCCAGCAGCTCCCAAGCGGGAGGGTGGAATGAGCAGTTCTTC; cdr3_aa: CASSSQAGGWNEQFF
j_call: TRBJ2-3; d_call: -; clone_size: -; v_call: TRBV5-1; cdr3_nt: TGCGCCAGCAGCTTGAATGGACCCCCAGATACGCAGTATTTT; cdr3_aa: CASSLNGPPDTQYF
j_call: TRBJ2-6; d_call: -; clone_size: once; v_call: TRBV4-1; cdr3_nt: TGCGCCAGCAGCCACTTAGGACTACGTGATCGCTCTGGGGCCAACGTCCTGACTTTC; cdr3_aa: CASSHLGLRDRSGANVLTF
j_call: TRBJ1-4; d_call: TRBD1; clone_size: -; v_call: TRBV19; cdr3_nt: TGTGCCAGTACCATCCAGGGGGCCGGGGAAAAACTGTTTTTT; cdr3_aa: CASTIQGAGEKLFF
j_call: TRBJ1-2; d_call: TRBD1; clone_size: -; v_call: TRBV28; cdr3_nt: TGTGCCAGCAGCCAGCGCGGGACAGGCGGGGCGGGTAACTATGGCTACACCTTC; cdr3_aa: CASSQRGTGGAGNYGYTF
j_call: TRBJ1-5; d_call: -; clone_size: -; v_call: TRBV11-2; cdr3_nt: TGTGCCAGCAGCTTAAGTGACGGTCACCCCCAGCATTTT; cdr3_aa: CASSLSDGHPQHF
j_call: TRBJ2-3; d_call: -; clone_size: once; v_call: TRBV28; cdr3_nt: TGTGCCAGCAGTTTAGGAGGTAGCACAGATACGCAGTATTTT; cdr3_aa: CASSLGGSTDTQYF
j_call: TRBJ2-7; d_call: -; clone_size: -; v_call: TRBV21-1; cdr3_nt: TGTGCCGGACGCAACTACGAGCAGTACTTC; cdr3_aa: CAGRNYEQYF
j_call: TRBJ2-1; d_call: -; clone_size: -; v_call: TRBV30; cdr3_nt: TGTGCCTGGGGGGCCGCACTAGCCTCCAATGAGCAGTTCTTC; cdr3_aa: CAWGAALASNEQFF